Here is one T cell receptor (beta chain) with its context. The sample comes from a study of blood T cell repertoires in COVID-19. Study as a whole: COVID-19 samples collected from the United States, Italy and Spain covered acute and convalescent phases.

Sequencing was performed with immunoSEQ multiplex PCR; in TCRdb, only in-frame clones are kept and a portion is missing. The sample shows a few hundred thousand clones, 89% of them seen only once. This CDR3 contains 15 residues. Germline CDR1 MNHEY, CDR2 SVGAGI. Unmatched junction bases numbered 9, after V lost 5 bases and J lost 3 bases. J is TRBJ1-1 and V is TRBV6-5; TRBD1 aligns across 7 bases. Specimen: peripheral blood. The source is a woman aged 25 to 39 with COVID-19, enrolled during active disease. CDR3: CASSPWTGGDTEAFF. The CDR3 coding sequence is TGTGCCAGCAGTCCATGGACAGGCGGTGACACTGAAGCTTTCTTT.